The clone carrying this T cell receptor beta chain was seen a single time. CDR1 is LGHNT and CDR2 is FRNRAP in the germline V gene. The V segment lost 5 bases and the J segment 3 bases; nucleotides outside the gene matches: 7. The CDR3 is made up of 16 amino acids. The data were taken from a study of blood T cell repertoires in COVID-19. Whole-study context: COVID-19 samples collected from the United States, Italy and Spain covered acute and convalescent phases. Nucleic acid was either cDNA or gDNA, and it came from T cells, B-cell-depleted T cells, or PBMCs.

Original methodology: It was from reference gene primer amplification that nucleated cell counts were estimated. Assay used: immunoSEQ multiplex PCR; TCRdb lists only in-frame clones, some missing. The D gene and trimming were derived from the DNA, and the V and J assignments and clone size from that table. The sample includes hundreds of thousands of clones, 88% of them seen just once. This sequence was found in a woman aged 70-85 years with COVID-19, enrolled during active disease. Sequenced material: peripheral blood. The chain joins TRBV12-5 to TRBJ2-1, with 10 bases lining up with TRBD1. CDR3: CASGLPGQGGYNEQFF. Here the CDR3 DNA reads TGTGCTAGTGGTCTGCCCGGACAGGGGGGCTACAATGAGCAGTTCTTC.